This T cell receptor (beta chain) comes out of a study of blood T cell repertoires in COVID-19. Background on the study: Nucleic acid was either cDNA or gDNA, and it came from T cells, B-cell-depleted T cells, or PBMCs.

Living in about 25 US areas, the participants were between about 18 and 90 years of age. For recovered donors of Cohort 3, there were two negative PCRs, clearance, or symptom resolution. The V end was cut by 1 base, the J end by 5 bases, with 23 bases between. The CDR3 extends over 18 amino acids. The germline V gene encodes CDR1 MGHRA and CDR2 YSYEKL. In the authors' workflow: By means of reference gene primer amplification, nucleated cell counts were estimated. Assay used: immunoSEQ multiplex PCR; TCRdb lists only in-frame clones, some missing. V and J calls and clone size are as listed in that table; D and trimming were resolved from the DNA. The sample shows fewer than 200,000 clones, around 78% of them seen only once.

The sequence derives from a woman aged 45-65 years who had recovered from COVID-19. The sample comprised PBMCs or T cells enriched from blood (not recorded which). V usage is TRBV4-1 and J usage is TRBJ2-5; the D gene is possibly TRBD2 (6 bases). In DNA form, the CDR3 reads TGCGCCAGCAGCCAAGTCCCCAATTTCGCTAGCGTAGACGAGACCCAGTACTTC. It is translated as CASSQVPNFASVDETQYF.